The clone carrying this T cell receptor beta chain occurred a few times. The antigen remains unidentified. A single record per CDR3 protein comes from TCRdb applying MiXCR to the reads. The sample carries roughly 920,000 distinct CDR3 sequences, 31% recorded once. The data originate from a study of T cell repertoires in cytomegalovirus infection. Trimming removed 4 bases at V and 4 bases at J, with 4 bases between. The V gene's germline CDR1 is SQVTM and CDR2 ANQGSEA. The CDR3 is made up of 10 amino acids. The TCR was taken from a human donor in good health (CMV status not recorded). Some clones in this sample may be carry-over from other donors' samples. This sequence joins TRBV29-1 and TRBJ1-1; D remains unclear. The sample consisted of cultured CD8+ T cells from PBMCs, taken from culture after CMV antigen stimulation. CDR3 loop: CSVVGTEAFF. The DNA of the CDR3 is TGCAGCGTTGTGGGCACTGAAGCTTTCTTT.